The rows below give T cell receptor beta chains drawn from one sample of a study of beta chain features in type 1 diabetes. Using immunoSEQ multiplex PCR, the repertoire was profiled, and TCRdb retains in-frame clones only, with some absent. The sample lists about 240,000 clones, around 14% seen once, with approximately 0.018% in the top ten. The sequenced material came from naive CD4+ T cells from blood. Source of these receptors: a man younger than 45 with type 1 diabetes. Both conserved end residues are part of each CDR3. A D gene is named only where the DNA matches it firmly. A clone size is listed for some rows: how often the clone was seen (once, few, many), or a class if it is expanded.

j_gene | abundance | v_gene | d_gene | CDR3nt | CDR3aa
TRBJ2-5 | few | TRBV5-1 | TRBD2 | TGCGCCAGCAGCTTGGAAGCGGGAGAGAAGGAGACCCAGTACTTC | CASSLEAGEKETQYF
TRBJ1-3 | few | TRBV27 | TRBD1 | TGTGCCAGCAGTTTAGGACAGGGAGGAAACACCATATATTTT | CASSLGQGGNTIYF
TRBJ1-2 | few | TRBV18 | TRBD1 | TGTGCCAGCTCACCACAGGGACAGCCCTTCGATGGCTACACCTTC | CASSPQGQPFDGYTF
TRBJ1-5 | . | TRBV19 | TRBD1 | TGTGCCAGTAGGGTTGACCGGGACAGGGACAATCAGCCCCAGCATTTT | CASRVDRDRDNQPQHF
TRBJ2-1 | . | TRBV28 | TRBD2 | TGTGCCAGCAGCCCTAGCGGGAGAGGGCCCTACAATGAGCAGTTCTTC | CASSPSGRGPYNEQFF
TRBJ2-6 | . | TRBV19 | TRBD1 | TGTGCCACCGGACAGGGAAGAGCTGGGGCCAACGTCCTGACTTTC | CATGQGRAGANVLTF
TRBJ1-5 | . | TRBV7-2 | TRBD1 | TGTGCCAGCAGCTTAGCAGACAGGGGCTATAGCAATCAGCCCCAGCATTTT | CASSLADRGYSNQPQHF
TRBJ2-7 | . | TRBV7-2 | . | TGTGCCAGCAGCCCCGGCGGCTACGAGCAGTACTTC | CASSPGGYEQYF
TRBJ1-6 | . | TRBV7-9 | . | TGTGCCAGCAGCTCTCAGGGCAGTAATTCACCCCTCCACTTT | CASSSQGSNSPLHF
TRBJ2-5 | . | TRBV10-3 | TRBD2 | TGTGCCATCAGTCCCGGGACTAGCGAGGAGACCCAGTACTTC | CAISPGTSEETQYF
TRBJ2-5 | few | TRBV25-1 | . | TGTGCCAGCAACAGGGTTGACCGGGAGACCCAGTACTTC | CASNRVDRETQYF
TRBJ2-5 | . | TRBV11-1 | . | TGTGCCAGCAGCCCTACCGGGGTTGTGGAGACCCAGTACTTC | CASSPTGVVETQYF
TRBJ1-1 | once | TRBV5-1 | TRBD1 | TGCGCCAGCAGCCGACGTCAGGGGGTAGGGACTGAAGCTTTCTTT | CASSRRQGVGTEAFF
TRBJ2-2 | few | TRBV5-4 | . | TGTGCCAGCGGAACCGGGGGAGCGAACACCGGGGAGCTGTTTTTT | CASGTGGANTGELFF
TRBJ1-1 | . | TRBV11-2 | . | TGTGCCAGCAGCACACAGGGGAACACTGAAGCTTTCTTT | CASSTQGNTEAFF
TRBJ1-2 | . | TRBV6-5 | . | TGTGCCAGCAGTGGGGCCGTGGGTGGCTACACCTTC | CASSGAVGGYTF
TRBJ1-5 | . | TRBV2 | . | TGTGCCAGCAGTGATAAAGGGGTGACTAGCAATCAGCCCCAGCATTTT | CASSDKGVTSNQPQHF
TRBJ1-1 | . | TRBV15 | TRBD1 | TGTGCCACGCGACAGGGAATGATTGACACTGAAGCTTTCTTT | CATRQGMIDTEAFF
TRBJ2-4 | . | TRBV11-2 | TRBD2 | TGTGCCACTTCGACTAGCGGGGTCCCCAAAAACATTCAGTACTTC | CATSTSGVPKNIQYF
TRBJ2-3 | few | TRBV18 | TRBD1 | TGTGCCAGCTCACCTTTACAGGGGGTCGGGACAGATACGCAGTATTTT | CASSPLQGVGTDTQYF
TRBJ2-3 | . | TRBV19 | TRBD2 | TGTGCCAGTAGTTCGGGACTAGCGGGAGACACAGATACGCAGTATTTT | CASSSGLAGDTDTQYF
TRBJ2-7 | few | TRBV4-1 | TRBD1 | TGCGCCAGCAGCCCCCGGGACAGGGGCCACGAGCAGTACTTC | CASSPRDRGHEQYF
TRBJ2-2 | few | TRBV18 | TRBD2 | TGTGCCAGCTCACCACTGAGCGGGGGTAACACCGGGGAGCTGTTTTTT | CASSPLSGGNTGELFF
TRBJ1-1 | . | TRBV10-3 | . | TGTGCCATCAGTGTACAGATGAACACTGAAGCTTTCTTT | CAISVQMNTEAFF
TRBJ2-7 | few | TRBV30 | TRBD2 | TGTGCCTGGAGTGGGGGGGGCGAGCAGTACTTC | CAWSGGGEQYF
TRBJ2-1 | . | TRBV20-1 | TRBD2 | TGCAGTGCTAGCGGGGGGGAGCAGTTCTTC | CSASGGEQFF
TRBJ1-4 | . | TRBV18 | TRBD1 | TGTGCCAGCTCACCACCGGGACAGCCTAATGAAAAACTGTTTTTT | CASSPPGQPNEKLFF
TRBJ1-1 | . | TRBV5-6 | . | TGTGCCAGCAGTCTGGACAGGAACACTGAAGCTTTCTTT | CASSLDRNTEAFF
TRBJ1-5 | . | TRBV6-5 | . | TGTGCCAGCAGTTACATGGGAGCCACACATTTT | CASSYMGATHF
TRBJ1-1 | few | TRBV5-6 | TRBD1 | TGTGCCAGCAGGATGGGACAGGGTAGGCCTGAAGCTTTCTTT | CASRMGQGRPEAFF
TRBJ1-3 | few | TRBV7-2 | TRBD1 | TGTGCCAGCGCAATGGACAGGGGGCGAAACACCATATATTTT | CASAMDRGRNTIYF
TRBJ2-5 | . | TRBV5-1 | TRBD1 | TGCGCCAGCAGCACAGAGACAGGGTCGGGACAGACCCAGTACTTC | CASSTETGSGQTQYF
TRBJ2-3 | . | TRBV4-2 | TRBD2 | TGTGCCAGCAGCCAAGAGCGGGGGGGCCAGGCAGATACGCAGTATTTT | CASSQERGGQADTQYF
TRBJ2-6 | few | TRBV30 | TRBD1 | TGTGCCTGGAGTGTACAAGGCCCAGGGGGAACCAACGTCCTGACTTTC | CAWSVQGPGGTNVLTF
TRBJ2-2 | . | TRBV4-2 | . | TGTGCCAGCAGCCAGGGAAGGGCGGGGGCCTACACCGGGGAGCTGTTTTTT | CASSQGRAGAYTGELFF
TRBJ1-2 | . | TRBV6-5 | . | TGTGCCAGCAGTAAGGACAGTAACTATGGCTACACCTTC | CASSKDSNYGYTF
TRBJ2-1 | few | TRBV7-9 | TRBD1 | TGTGCCAGCAGCCCGAGATCTACGGGACAGGGGGCAAGGGAGTTCTTC | CASSPRSTGQGAREFF
TRBJ2-6 | . | TRBV4-1 | TRBD1 | TGCGCCAGCAGCCAAGGGGGACAGGGGTCCCCTGGGGCCAACGTCCTGACTTTC | CASSQGGQGSPGANVLTF
TRBJ2-2 | few | TRBV5-1 | . | TGCGCCACCCAGGATACCAACACCGGGGAGCTGTTTTTT | CATQDTNTGELFF
TRBJ2-3 | . | TRBV5-1 | . | TGCGCCAGCAGCTTGGAACAGGGTGGTACGCAGTATTTT | CASSLEQGGTQYF
TRBJ2-2 | . | TRBV5-4 | TRBD2 | TGTGCCAGCAGCTCACAGCAGACTAGCGCCGGGGAGCTGTTTTTT | CASSSQQTSAGELFF
TRBJ2-1 | . | TRBV10-1 | . | TGCGCCAGCAGGAGAGGCCTCGGGAATGAGCAGTTCTTC | CASRRGLGNEQFF
TRBJ2-1 | . | TRBV9 | TRBD1 | TGTGCCAGCAGCGTAATGGGACAGGGGGCCAAGCAGTTCTTC | CASSVMGQGAKQFF
TRBJ2-3 | . | TRBV18 | TRBD1 | TGTGCCAGCTCACCGACAGGGGAATGGGATACGCAGTATTTT | CASSPTGEWDTQYF
TRBJ2-5 | few | TRBV7-9 | TRBD2 | TGTGCCAGCAGCACCGTGGATAGCGGGGGGGCCCAAGAGACCCAGTACTTC | CASSTVDSGGAQETQYF
TRBJ1-2 | few | TRBV28 | TRBD1 | TGTGCCAGCAGGCTGACAGGGTTTTCTGGCTACACCTTC | CASRLTGFSGYTF
TRBJ2-5 | . | TRBV29-1 | TRBD1 | TGCAGCGTTTCCGTTCGGGACAGGGGGCTGGGAGAGCAGTACTTC | CSVSVRDRGLGEQYF
TRBJ2-3 | few | TRBV6-6 | TRBD1 | TGTGCCAGCAGACTCGGGACAGGGGGCGCAGATACGCAGTATTTT | CASRLGTGGADTQYF
TRBJ1-2 | . | TRBV5-1 | TRBD1 | TGCGCCAGCAGCGAGACAGGGGGTAGTAACTATGGCTACACCTTC | CASSETGGSNYGYTF
TRBJ1-1 | . | TRBV7-2 | . | TGTGCCAGCAGCTCCAGTAGAGGGGGGGCAATTGAGGTCACTGAAGCTTTCTTT | CASSSSRGGAIEVTEAFF
TRBJ2-7 | few | TRBV11-2 | TRBD2 | TGTGCCAGCAGCTTAGTCGGGGTAGCGGGGGCAACCTACGAGCAGTACTTC | CASSLVGVAGATYEQYF
TRBJ2-7 | few | TRBV23-1 | . | TGCGCCAGCAGTCAAGCCCGGGTATGGAACGAGCAGTACTTC | CASSQARVWNEQYF
TRBJ1-2 | . | TRBV2 | . | TGTGCCAGCAGTAAAGAGGGGGAGCACTATGGCTACACCTTC | CASSKEGEHYGYTF